The following is a T cell receptor beta chain sequence with its context. Its target is not known. The record originates from a study of shared clonotypes between healthy human individuals. The naive CD8 subset, CD45RO-negative cells positively selected for CCR7, excluded terminally differentiated effector memory CD45RA+ cells. Participating donors were healthy, HIV-negative adults free of recent acute infections or vaccinations. Overall study findings and caveats: Naive subsets generally had larger estimated richness than memory subsets. It was the non-shared clonotypes that had lower generation probabilities than clonotypes shared by all four donors.

In replicate PCRs of sorted subsets, approximately 210 ng DNA, roughly 27,000 T cell genomes, was used. The table came from immunoSEQ multiplex PCR; TCRdb's copy has only in-frame clones and leaves some out. The sample contains about 1.9 million clones, 90% to 95% of which appear only once. The CDR3 totals 16 residues. The germline CDR1 and CDR2 sequences are ENHRY and SYGVKD. V lost 6 bases to trimming and J lost 6 bases; unmatched junction nucleotides: 13. The chain couples TRBV10-3 to TRBJ1-4; 7 bases align to TRBD1. The sample consisted of naive CD8+ T cells from PBMCs. The TCR was taken from a young man in good health. Some clones in this sample may be carry-over from other donors' samples. The CDR3 is CAIRLGTGEKDEKLFF. For the CDR3, the DNA is TGTGCCATCAGGTTGGGTACAGGGGAGAAGGATGAAAAACTGTTTTTT.